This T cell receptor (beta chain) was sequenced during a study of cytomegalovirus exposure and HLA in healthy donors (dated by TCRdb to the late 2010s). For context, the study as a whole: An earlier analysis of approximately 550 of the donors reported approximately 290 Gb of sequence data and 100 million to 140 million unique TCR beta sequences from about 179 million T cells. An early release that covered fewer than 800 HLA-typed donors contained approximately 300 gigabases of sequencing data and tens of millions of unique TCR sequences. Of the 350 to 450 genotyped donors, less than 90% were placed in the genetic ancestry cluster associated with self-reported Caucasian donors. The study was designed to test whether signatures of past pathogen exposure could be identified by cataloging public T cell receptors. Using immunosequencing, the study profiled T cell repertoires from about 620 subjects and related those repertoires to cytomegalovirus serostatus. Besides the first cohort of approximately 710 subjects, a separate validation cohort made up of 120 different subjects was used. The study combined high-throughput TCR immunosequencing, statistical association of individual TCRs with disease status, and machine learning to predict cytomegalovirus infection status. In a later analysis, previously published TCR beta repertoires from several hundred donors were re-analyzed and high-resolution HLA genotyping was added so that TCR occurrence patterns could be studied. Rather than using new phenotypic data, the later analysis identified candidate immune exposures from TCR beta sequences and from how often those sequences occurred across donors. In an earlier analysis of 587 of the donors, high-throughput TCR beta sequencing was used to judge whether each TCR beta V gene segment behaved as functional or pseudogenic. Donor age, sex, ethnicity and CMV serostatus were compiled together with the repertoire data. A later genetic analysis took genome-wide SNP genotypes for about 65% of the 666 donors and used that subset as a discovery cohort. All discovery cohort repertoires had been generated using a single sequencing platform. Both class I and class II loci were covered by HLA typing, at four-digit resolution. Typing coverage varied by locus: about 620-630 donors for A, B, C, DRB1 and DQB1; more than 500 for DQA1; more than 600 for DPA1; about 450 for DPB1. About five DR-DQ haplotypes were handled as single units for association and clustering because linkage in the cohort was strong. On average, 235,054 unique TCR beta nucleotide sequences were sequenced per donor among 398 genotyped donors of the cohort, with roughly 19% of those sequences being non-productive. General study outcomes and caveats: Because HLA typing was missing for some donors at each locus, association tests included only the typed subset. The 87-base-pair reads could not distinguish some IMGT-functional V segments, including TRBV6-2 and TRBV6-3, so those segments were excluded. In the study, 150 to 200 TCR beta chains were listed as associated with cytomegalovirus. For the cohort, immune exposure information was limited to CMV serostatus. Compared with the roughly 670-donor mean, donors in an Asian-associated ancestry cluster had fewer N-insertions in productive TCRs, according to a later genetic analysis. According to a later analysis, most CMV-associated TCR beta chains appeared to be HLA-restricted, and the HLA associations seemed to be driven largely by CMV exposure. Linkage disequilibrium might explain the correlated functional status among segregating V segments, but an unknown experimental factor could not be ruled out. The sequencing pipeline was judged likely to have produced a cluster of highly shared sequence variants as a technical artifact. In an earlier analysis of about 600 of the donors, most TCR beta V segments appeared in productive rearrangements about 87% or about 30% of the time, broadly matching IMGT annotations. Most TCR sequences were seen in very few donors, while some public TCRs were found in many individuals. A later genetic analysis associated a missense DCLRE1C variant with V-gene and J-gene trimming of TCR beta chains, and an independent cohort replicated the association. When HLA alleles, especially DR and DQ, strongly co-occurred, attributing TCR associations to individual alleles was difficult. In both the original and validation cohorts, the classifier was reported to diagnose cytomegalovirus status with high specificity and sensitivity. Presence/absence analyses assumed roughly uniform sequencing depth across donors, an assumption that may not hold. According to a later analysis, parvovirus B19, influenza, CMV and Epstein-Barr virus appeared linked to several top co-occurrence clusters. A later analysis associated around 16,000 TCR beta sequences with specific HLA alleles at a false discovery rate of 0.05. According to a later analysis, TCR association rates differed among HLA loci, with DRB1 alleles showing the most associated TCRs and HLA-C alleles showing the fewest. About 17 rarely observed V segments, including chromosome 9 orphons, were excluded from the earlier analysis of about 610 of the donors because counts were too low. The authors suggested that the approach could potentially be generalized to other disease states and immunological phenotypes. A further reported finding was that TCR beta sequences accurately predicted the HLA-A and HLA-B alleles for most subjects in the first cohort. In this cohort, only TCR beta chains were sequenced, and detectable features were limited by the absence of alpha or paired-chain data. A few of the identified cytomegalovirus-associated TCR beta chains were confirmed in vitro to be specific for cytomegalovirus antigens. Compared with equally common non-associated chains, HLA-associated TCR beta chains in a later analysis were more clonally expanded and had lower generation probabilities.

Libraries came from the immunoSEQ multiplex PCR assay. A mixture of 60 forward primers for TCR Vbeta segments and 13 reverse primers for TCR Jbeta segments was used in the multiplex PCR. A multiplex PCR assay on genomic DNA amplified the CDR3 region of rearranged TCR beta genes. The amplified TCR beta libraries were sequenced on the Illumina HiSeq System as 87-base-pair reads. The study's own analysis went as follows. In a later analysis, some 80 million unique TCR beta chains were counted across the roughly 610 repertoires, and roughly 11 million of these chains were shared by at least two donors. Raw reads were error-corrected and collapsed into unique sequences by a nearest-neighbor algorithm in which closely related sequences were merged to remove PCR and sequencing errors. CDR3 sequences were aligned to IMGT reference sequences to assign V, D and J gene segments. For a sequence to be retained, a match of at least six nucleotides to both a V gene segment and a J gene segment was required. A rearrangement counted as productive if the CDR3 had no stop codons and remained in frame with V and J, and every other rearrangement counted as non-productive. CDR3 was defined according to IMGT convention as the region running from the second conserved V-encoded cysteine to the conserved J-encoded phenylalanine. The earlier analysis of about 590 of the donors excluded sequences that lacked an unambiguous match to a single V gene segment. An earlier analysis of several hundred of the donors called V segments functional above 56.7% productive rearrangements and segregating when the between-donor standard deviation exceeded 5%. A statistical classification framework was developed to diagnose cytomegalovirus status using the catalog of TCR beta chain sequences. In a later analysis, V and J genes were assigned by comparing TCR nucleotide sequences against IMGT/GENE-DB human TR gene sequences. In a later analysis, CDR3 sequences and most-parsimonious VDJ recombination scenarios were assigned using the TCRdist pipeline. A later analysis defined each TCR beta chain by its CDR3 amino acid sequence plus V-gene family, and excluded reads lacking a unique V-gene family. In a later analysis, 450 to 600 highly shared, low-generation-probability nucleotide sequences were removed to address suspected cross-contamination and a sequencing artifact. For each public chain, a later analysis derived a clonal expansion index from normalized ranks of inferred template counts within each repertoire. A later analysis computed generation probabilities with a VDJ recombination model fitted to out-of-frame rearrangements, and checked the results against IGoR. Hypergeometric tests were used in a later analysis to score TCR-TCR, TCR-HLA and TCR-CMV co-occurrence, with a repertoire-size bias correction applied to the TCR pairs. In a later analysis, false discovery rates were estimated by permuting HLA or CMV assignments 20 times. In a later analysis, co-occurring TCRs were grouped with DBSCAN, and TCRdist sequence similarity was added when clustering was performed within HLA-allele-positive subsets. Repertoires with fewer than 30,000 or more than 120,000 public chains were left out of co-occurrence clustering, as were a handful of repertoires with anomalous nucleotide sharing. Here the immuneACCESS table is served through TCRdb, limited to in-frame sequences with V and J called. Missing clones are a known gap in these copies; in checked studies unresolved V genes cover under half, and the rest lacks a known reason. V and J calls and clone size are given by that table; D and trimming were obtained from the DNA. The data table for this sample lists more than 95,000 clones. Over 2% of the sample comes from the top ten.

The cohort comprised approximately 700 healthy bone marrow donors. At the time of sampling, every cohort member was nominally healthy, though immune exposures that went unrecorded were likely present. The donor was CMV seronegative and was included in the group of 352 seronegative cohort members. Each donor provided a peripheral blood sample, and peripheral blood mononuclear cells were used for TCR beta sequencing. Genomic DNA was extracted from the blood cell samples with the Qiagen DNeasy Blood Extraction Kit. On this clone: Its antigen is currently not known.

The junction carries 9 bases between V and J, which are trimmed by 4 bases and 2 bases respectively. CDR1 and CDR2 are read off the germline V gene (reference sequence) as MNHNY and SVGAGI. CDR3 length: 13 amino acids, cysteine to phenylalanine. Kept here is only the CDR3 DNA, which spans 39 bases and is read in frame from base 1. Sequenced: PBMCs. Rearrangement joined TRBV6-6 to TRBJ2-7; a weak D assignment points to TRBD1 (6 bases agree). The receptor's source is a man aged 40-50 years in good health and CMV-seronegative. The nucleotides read TGTGCCAGCAGTTCCCGGACAGCCTACGAGCAGTACTTC. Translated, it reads CASSSRTAYEQYF.